Shown below are 27 T cell receptor beta chains from a single sample sequenced in a study of Graves' ophthalmopathy and Graves' hyperthyroidism. Using RNA transcripts, the TCR beta CDR3 regions were amplified. Investigators did first-round RT-PCR with HTBI primers, then second-round multiplex PCR. TCRdb reprocessed the multiplex PCR reads via MiXCR and lists one record per CDR3 protein. This table holds around 1,200,000 distinct CDR3 sequences, about 38% found once. The sequencing sample was made of peripheral blood or thyroid tissue (not recorded which). The source of these receptors is an adult man with Graves' hyperthyroidism.

This clonotype has just one count. One end of the junction fails to match germline, which may point to a read error. V gene TRBV10-2 combines with J gene TRBJ2-7; 10 bases are a match to TRBD2. From germline, CDR1 is WSHSY and CDR2 SAAADI. This CDR3 spans 16 amino acids. In DNA form, the CDR3 reads TGTGCCAGCAGCCTGAAACCACTAGCGGGGCTATACGAGCAGTACTTC. This sequence encodes CASSLKPLAGLYEQYF.

This clonotype turned up a few times. This chain uses TRBV10-3 with TRBJ2-5, with a weak D call TRBD2 (5 bases). Between the trimmed V and J ends, which lost 3 bases and 4 bases, there was a span of 12 bases. In germline, CDR1 is ENHRY, CDR2 SYGVKD. CDR3 length: 14 amino acids. The CDR3 spells CAISERGLTETQYF. CDR3 bases: TGTGCCATCAGTGAACGGGGTTTGACAGAGACCCAGTACTTC.

In its sample, this clonotype was seen many times. The chain recombines TRBV10-1 with TRBJ2-7; 7 nucleotides agree with TRBD1. Trimming removed 2 bases from V and 6 bases from J; junction bases left unmatched: 10. This CDR3 is 15 amino acids long. Germline-derived CDR1 and CDR2 are WNHNN and SYGVQD (reference sequence). CDR3 loop: CASSEQSTGCCEQYF. The CDR3 nucleotides are TGCGCCAGCAGTGAGCAATCGACAGGGTGTTGCGAGCAGTACTTC.

This clonotype occurred many times. The V call is TRBV9, the J call TRBJ1-1; D is undetermined. Trimming took 0 bases from V and 1 from J, leaving 10 bases between them. The CDR3 totals 15 residues. Germline V gives CDR1 SGDLS, CDR2 YYNGEE. The CDR3 region has the DNA TGTGCCAGCAGCGTAGTAGCCAGCTGGAACACTGAAGCTTTCTTT. Translation gives CASSVVASWNTEAFF.

V is TRBV10-3 and J is TRBJ2-5; no clear D. The CDR3 consists of 13 residues. Per the germline V gene, CDR1 is ENHRY and CDR2 is SYGVKD. V lost 10 bases, J lost 1 base, and 13 bases lay in between. CDR3 sequence: CASTPQAQETQYF. CDR3 sequence (DNA): TGTGCCAGCACCCCGCAAGCCCAAGAGACCCAGTACTTC.

Note on this clonotype: A single base separates this from a much larger clone, so it may be a read error. The chain employs TRBV5-5 and TRBJ2-5; 12 bases agree with TRBD2. The CDR3 runs 18 residues. V was pared by 4 bases and J by 7 bases, with 17 bases of the junction left unmatched. In germline, CDR1 is SGHKS, CDR2 YYEKEE (reference sequence). This CDR3 is CASSRASTSGSNDGTQYF. CDR3 nucleotides: TGTGCCAGCAGCCGCGCCTCGACTAGCGGGAGCAATGATGGGACCCAGTACTTC.

This clonotype was counted between two and nine times. V and J are TRBV5-4 and TRBJ2-7, with 9 bases matching TRBD1. The CDR3 totals 15 residues. In germline, CDR1 is SGHNT, CDR2 YYREEE (reference sequence). The V gene end was trimmed by 5 bases and the J gene end by 4 bases; junction bases not matched to a gene: 10. CDR3 DNA: TGTGCCAGCAGGCAAACAGGGGGCGTGCTATACGAGCAGTACTTC. Residues: CASRQTGGVLYEQYF.

This chain uses TRBV2 with TRBJ1-5, with D possibly TRBD1 on 5 matching bases. This CDR3 comprises 12 residues. Trimming removed 1 base from V and 13 bases from J, with 11 bases in between. The germline V gene encodes CDR1 SNHLY and CDR2 FYNNEI. CDR3 in amino acids: CASSEGRGSQHF. As DNA, the CDR3 is TGTGCCAGCAGTGAAGGGAGGGGATCTCAGCATTTT.

In this sample, this clonotype turned up many times. The rearrangement links TRBV7-9 to TRBJ1-1; 10 bases line up with TRBD1. There are 15 residues in the CDR3. Unmatched junction bases numbered 0, after V lost 1 base and J lost 1 base. Germline V gene lookup returns CDR1 SEHNR and CDR2 FQNEAQ (reference sequence). CDR3 residues: CASSLGQGANTEAFF. For the CDR3, the DNA is TGTGCCAGCAGCTTAGGACAGGGGGCGAACACTGAAGCTTTCTTT.

The chain carries TRBV24-1 and TRBJ2-7; the D gene is possibly TRBD1 (5 bases). The germline V gene has CDR1 KGHDR and CDR2 SFDVKD. V lost 3 bases and J lost 6, with 17 bases in between. The CDR3 sequence is 15 residues long. CDR3 residues: CATSDTGFSNGEQYF. CDR3 bases: TGTGCCACCAGTGATACAGGCTTTTCGAACGGCGAGCAGTACTTC.

The chain has TRBV7-3 and TRBJ2-7; D is perhaps TRBD1 (5 bases). V lost 8 bases and J lost 2, with 16 bases in between. The germline V gene has CDR1 SGHTA and CDR2 FQGTGA. This CDR3 has 14 amino acids. CDR3 coding DNA: TGTGCCAGCTCACCCCTAGGGGAAACCTACGAGCAGTACTTC. It codes for CASSPLGETYEQYF.

This clonotype turned up a few times. The chain recombines TRBV5-1 with TRBJ2-2; D not resolved. The germline V gene encodes CDR1 SGHRS and CDR2 YFSETQ. The CDR3 is 15 residues long. The ends were cut back, 0 bases at V and 4 bases at J, with 10 bases in the middle. This chain's CDR3 is CASSLEQILTGELFF. DNA for the CDR3: TGCGCCAGCAGCTTGGAACAGATTCTCACCGGGGAGCTGTTTTTT.

This clonotype occurred a few times. The CDR3 DNA reads TGTGCCAGCAGCCAAGACAGCGAGGCAGCCTATGGCTACACCTTC. Translation gives CASSQDSEAAYGYTF. The chain combines TRBV3-1 with TRBJ1-2, with no clear D. The V gene lost 0 bases and the J gene lost 4 bases, with 12 bases spanning the gap. Per the germline V gene, CDR1 is LGHDT and CDR2 is YNNKEL (reference sequence). This CDR3 region has 15 residues.

This clonotype was counted a single time. V gene TRBV29-1 combines with J gene TRBJ2-7; D not certain. CDR3 length: 12 amino acids. The V gene lost 4 bases and the J gene lost 1 base, with 8 bases spanning the gap. CDR1 is SQVTM, CDR2 ANQGSEA, per germline. CDR3 protein: CSVVPPSYEQYF. The CDR3 bases are TGCAGCGTTGTTCCCCCTTCCTACGAGCAGTACTTC.

In this sample, this clonotype turned up a few times. The rearrangement uses TRBV10-3 and TRBJ2-7, with 7 bases aligning to TRBD1. The germline gives CDR1 ENHRY, CDR2 SYGVKD. CDR3 length: 15 residues. Germline trimming cut 10 bases from V and 1 base from J; bases unmatched to any gene: 13. This chain's CDR3 is CASTQPDRNSYEQYF. The CDR3 DNA is TGTGCCAGCACCCAACCGGACAGGAATTCCTACGAGCAGTACTTC.

In its sample, this clonotype was seen a few times. The chain combines TRBV10-1 with TRBJ1-1, with D unresolved. The CDR3 has 13 amino acids. V was pared by 3 bases and J by 11 bases, with 16 bases between. Germline V lookup: CDR1 WNHNN, CDR2 SYGVQD (reference sequence). The CDR3 region is CASSDPGPGPAFF. In DNA form, the CDR3 reads TGCGCCAGCAGTGACCCCGGACCCGGGCCGGCTTTCTTT.

The chain recombines TRBV2 with TRBJ1-4, with 8 bases lining up with TRBD1. The CDR3 loop spans 14 amino acids. CDR1 is SNHLY, CDR2 FYNNEI, per germline. Unmatched junction bases numbered 8, after V lost 9 bases and J lost 5 bases. For the CDR3, the DNA is TGTGCCAGTAGTACGGGACAGGCGAATGAAAAACTGTTTTTT. It specifies CASSTGQANEKLFF.

The V call is TRBV20-1, the J call TRBJ2-5; D is ambiguous. This CDR3 contains 15 residues. Germline CDR1 and CDR2: DFQATT and SNEGSKA (reference sequence). CDR3 nucleotides: TGCAGCCCTAGAACGGCGCAGGCGAGCCAAGAGACCCAGTACTTC. Encoded protein: CSPRTAQASQETQYF.

This rearrangement joins TRBV7-6 to TRBJ2-5; 7 nucleotides agree with TRBD2. Per germline, CDR1 SGHVS and CDR2 FNYEAQ. CDR3 size: 14 residues. V gave up 7 bases and J gave up 2 bases; unmatched junction bases: 7. CDR3 nucleotide sequence: TGTGCCAGCACCCTGGGGGGGACTCAAGAGACCCAGTACTTC. Its translation is CASTLGGTQETQYF.

V usage is TRBV27 and J usage is TRBJ1-2; 7 bases agree with TRBD1. With 6 bases clipped from V and 2 bases from J, the junction kept 9 bases outside the gene matches. This CDR3 region has 15 residues. Germline V gene sequence: CDR1 MNHEY, CDR2 SMNVEV (reference sequence). This CDR3 reads CASRPRDRRNYGYTF. The CDR3 coding sequence is TGTGCCAGCAGGCCCCGGGACAGACGAAACTATGGCTACACCTTC.

The chain carries TRBV20-1 and TRBJ1-5; D gene uncertain. V lost 3 bases to trimming and J lost 3 bases, with 12 bases between them. The CDR3 is 14 amino acids. Germline V gene data show CDR1 as DFQATT and CDR2 as SNEGSKA (reference sequence). Here the CDR3 DNA reads TGCAGTGCTAGGAAAGGCCAGATCAATCAGCCCCAGCATTTT. Amino acids: CSARKGQINQPQHF.

This clonotype was counted only a few times. A read error may be the cause here, since a much bigger clone is one base away. The V gene is TRBV5-1, the J gene TRBJ1-2; 8 bases match TRBD1. V lost 7 bases, J lost 6 bases, and 14 bases stayed unmatched. This CDR3 region has 15 residues. Germline CDR1 is SGHRS and CDR2 is YFSETQ. CDR3 DNA sequence: TGCGCCAGCGGCTCCGACAGGGGCCGAGAAGATGGCTACACCTTC. Its translation is CASGSDRGREDGYTF.

This clonotype has just a few counts. The V and J genes are TRBV12-3 or TRBV12-4 and TRBJ1-1, with D unresolved. The CDR3 totals 12 residues. V lost 5 bases, J lost 10 bases, and 14 bases lay in between. The CDR3 nucleotides read TGTGCCAGCAGTCCCCTCGAAGGAGGAGCTTTCTTT. Its translation is CASSPLEGGAFF.

The rearrangement links TRBV28 to TRBJ1-3; D is undetermined. V gave up 1 base and J gave up 4 bases, with 8 bases separating them. This CDR3 has 14 residues. Germline V CDR1 and CDR2: MDHEN, SYDVKM. As DNA, the CDR3 is TGTGCCAGCAGTTTATTGCTCCCAGGAAACACCATATATTTT. It yields the protein CASSLLLPGNTIYF.

This clonotype showed up just once. CDR3 sequence (DNA): TGCAGCGTTGAAGGCGGGGACACCGGGGAGCTGTTTTTT. It yields the protein CSVEGGDTGELFF. The rearrangement uses TRBV29-1 and TRBJ2-2, with a possible D match to TRBD2 (6 bases). Germline assignment: CDR1 SQVTM and CDR2 ANQGSEA. The CDR3 runs to 13 residues. V shed 1 base and J shed 3 bases, with 6 bases lying between them.

In regard to this clonotype: The germline gene is not matched at one end of the junction; a read error may be the cause. In nucleotides, the CDR3 is TGTGGGGGCGGGGGGCTGTTTTTT. It yields the protein CGGGGLFF. The rearrangement joins TRBV12-3 or TRBV12-4 to TRBJ2-2; 7 bases fit TRBD2. This CDR3 has 8 residues.

In this sample, this clonotype turned up many times. The genes are TRBV6-1 and TRBJ1-2; TRBD1 agrees at 11 bases. V dropped 6 bases and J dropped 0; count of bases not matched to a gene: 3. The CDR3 is 15 residues long. CDR1 is MNHNS, CDR2 SASEGT, per germline. The CDR3: CASSTGQGANYGYTF. CDR3 nucleotide sequence: TGTGCCAGCAGCACGGGACAGGGGGCTAACTATGGCTACACCTTC.